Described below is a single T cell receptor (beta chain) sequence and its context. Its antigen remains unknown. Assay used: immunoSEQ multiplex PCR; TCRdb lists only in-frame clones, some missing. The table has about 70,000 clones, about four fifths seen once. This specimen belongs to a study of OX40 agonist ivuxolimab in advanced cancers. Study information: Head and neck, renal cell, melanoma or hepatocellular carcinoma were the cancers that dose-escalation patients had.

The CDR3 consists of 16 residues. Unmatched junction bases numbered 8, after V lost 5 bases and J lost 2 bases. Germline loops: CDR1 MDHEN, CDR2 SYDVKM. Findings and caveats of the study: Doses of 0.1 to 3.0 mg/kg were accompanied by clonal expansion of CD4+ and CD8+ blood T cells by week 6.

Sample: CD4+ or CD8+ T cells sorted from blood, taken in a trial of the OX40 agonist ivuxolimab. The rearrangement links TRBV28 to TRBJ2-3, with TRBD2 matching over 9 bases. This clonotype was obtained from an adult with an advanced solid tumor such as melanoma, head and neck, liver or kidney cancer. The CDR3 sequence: CASSQLGLASTDTQYF. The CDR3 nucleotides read TGTGCCAGCAGTCAACTGGGACTAGCATCCACAGATACGCAGTATTTT.